Listed below are T cell receptor beta chains from one sample, sequenced in a study of cytomegalovirus exposure and HLA in healthy donors. The repertoire was sequenced with immunoSEQ multiplex PCR; TCRdb's copy has only in-frame clones and lacks some. The sample has about 160,000 clones, about 64% seen once; the top ten hold roughly 7%. Sequenced material: PBMCs. Source of these receptors: an older woman in good health and CMV-seropositive. The CDR3 runs from the conserved cysteine through the conserved F or W. D genes are given only for firm matches. For some rows the clone size is stated as once, few or many, or as a class when expanded; others skip it.

j_call: TRBJ2-7
clone_size: .
d_call: .
v_call: TRBV28
cdr3_aa: CASSPTNTGVTQYF
cdr3_nt: TGTGCCAGCAGTCCCACCAACACGGGTGTCACGCAGTACTTC

j_call: TRBJ2-1
clone_size: few
d_call: TRBD2
v_call: TRBV29-1
cdr3_aa: CSVEGVAGGSYNEQFF
cdr3_nt: TGCAGCGTTGAAGGGGTAGCGGGAGGGTCTTACAATGAGCAGTTCTTC

j_call: TRBJ2-3
clone_size: .
d_call: .
v_call: TRBV5-1
cdr3_aa: CASSLVAGASDTQYF
cdr3_nt: TGCGCCAGCAGCTTGGTCGCGGGGGCGTCAGATACGCAGTATTTT

j_call: TRBJ2-2
clone_size: .
d_call: TRBD2
v_call: TRBV6-5
cdr3_aa: CASRRLAGNTGELFF
cdr3_nt: TGTGCCAGCAGACGACTAGCGGGAAACACCGGGGAGCTGTTTTTT

j_call: TRBJ1-2
clone_size: .
d_call: .
v_call: TRBV30
cdr3_aa: CACSANYGYTF
cdr3_nt: TGTGCCTGTAGCGCTAACTATGGCTACACCTTC

j_call: TRBJ2-6
clone_size: .
d_call: TRBD1
v_call: TRBV28
cdr3_aa: CASSLLQGAPGANVLTF
cdr3_nt: TGTGCCAGCAGTTTACTACAGGGGGCGCCTGGGGCCAACGTCCTGACTTTC

j_call: TRBJ2-7
clone_size: .
d_call: TRBD1
v_call: TRBV27
cdr3_aa: CASSSTGPSYEQYF
cdr3_nt: TGTGCCAGCAGTTCGACAGGGCCCTCCTACGAGCAGTACTTC

j_call: TRBJ2-7
clone_size: .
d_call: TRBD1
v_call: TRBV10-3
cdr3_aa: CAISDQGTGYEQYF
cdr3_nt: TGTGCCATCAGTGACCAGGGGACAGGTTACGAGCAGTACTTC

j_call: TRBJ2-1
clone_size: .
d_call: TRBD2
v_call: TRBV28
cdr3_aa: CASSPHSGSAEQFF
cdr3_nt: TGTGCCAGCAGCCCCCATAGCGGGAGTGCCGAGCAGTTCTTC

j_call: TRBJ2-1
clone_size: .
d_call: .
v_call: TRBV18
cdr3_aa: CASSPANGLTYNEQFF
cdr3_nt: TGTGCCAGCTCACCCGCGAACGGGTTAACCTACAATGAGCAGTTCTTC

j_call: TRBJ2-2
clone_size: .
d_call: .
v_call: TRBV19
cdr3_aa: CASTPRGTENTGELFF
cdr3_nt: TGTGCCAGTACCCCGCGGGGTACCGAGAACACCGGGGAGCTGTTTTTT

j_call: TRBJ2-3
clone_size: .
d_call: TRBD2
v_call: TRBV19
cdr3_aa: CASRSSGTDTQYF
cdr3_nt: TGTGCCAGTAGGTCTAGCGGTACAGATACGCAGTATTTT

j_call: TRBJ1-4
clone_size: .
d_call: .
v_call: TRBV9
cdr3_aa: CASSPSGRGEGKLFF
cdr3_nt: TGTGCCAGCAGCCCCTCCGGGAGGGGAGAAGGGAAACTGTTTTTT

j_call: TRBJ1-4
clone_size: once
d_call: .
v_call: TRBV6-5
cdr3_aa: CASSHRDRGYEKLFF
cdr3_nt: TGTGCCAGCAGTCATCGGGACCGGGGGTATGAAAAACTGTTTTTT

j_call: TRBJ2-2
clone_size: .
d_call: TRBD1
v_call: TRBV28
cdr3_aa: CASSLWTGDSNTGELFF
cdr3_nt: TGTGCCAGCAGTTTGTGGACAGGGGATTCGAACACCGGGGAGCTGTTTTTT

j_call: TRBJ2-1
clone_size: .
d_call: TRBD2
v_call: TRBV4-3
cdr3_aa: CASSLRLAGVLSEQFF
cdr3_nt: TGCGCCAGCAGCTTACGACTAGCGGGAGTGCTAAGTGAGCAGTTCTTC

j_call: TRBJ2-7
clone_size: .
d_call: .
v_call: TRBV28
cdr3_aa: CASSPRDTRWNEQYF
cdr3_nt: TGTGCCAGCAGTCCACGGGACACCCGGTGGAACGAGCAGTACTTC

j_call: TRBJ2-3
clone_size: few
d_call: TRBD2
v_call: TRBV7-8
cdr3_aa: CASSTGGRTTDTQYF
cdr3_nt: TGTGCCAGCAGTACCGGGGGGAGAACCACAGATACGCAGTATTTT

j_call: TRBJ1-5
clone_size: .
d_call: TRBD1
v_call: TRBV7-9
cdr3_aa: CASSLGTGGVGNQPQHF
cdr3_nt: TGTGCCAGCAGCTTAGGAACAGGGGGCGTCGGCAATCAGCCCCAGCATTTT

j_call: TRBJ1-1
clone_size: .
d_call: TRBD1
v_call: TRBV28
cdr3_aa: CASSYRGNTEAFF
cdr3_nt: TGTGCCAGCAGTTACAGGGGGAACACTGAAGCTTTCTTT

j_call: TRBJ2-7
clone_size: .
d_call: .
v_call: TRBV5-1
cdr3_aa: CASSFISGNYEQYF
cdr3_nt: TGCGCCAGCAGCTTTATTAGCGGTAACTACGAGCAGTACTTC

j_call: TRBJ2-1
clone_size: .
d_call: .
v_call: TRBV7-2
cdr3_aa: CASSLDRVEQFF
cdr3_nt: TGTGCCAGCAGCTTAGACCGGGTTGAGCAGTTCTTC

j_call: TRBJ2-7
clone_size: .
d_call: .
v_call: TRBV5-1
cdr3_aa: CASSLVGLREQYF
cdr3_nt: TGCGCCAGCAGCTTGGTGGGACTTCGCGAGCAGTACTTC

j_call: TRBJ2-5
clone_size: .
d_call: .
v_call: TRBV18
cdr3_aa: CASSRDNQETQYF
cdr3_nt: TGTGCCAGCTCCCGGGACAACCAAGAGACCCAGTACTTC

j_call: TRBJ2-3
clone_size: .
d_call: .
v_call: TRBV5-4
cdr3_aa: CASSLDLSRDTQYF
cdr3_nt: TGTGCCAGCAGCTTGGACCTTAGTAGAGATACGCAGTATTTT

j_call: TRBJ2-2
clone_size: once
d_call: .
v_call: TRBV27
cdr3_aa: CASSPGGTTNTGELFF
cdr3_nt: TGTGCCAGCAGCCCAGGGGGGACAACGAACACCGGGGAGCTGTTTTTT

j_call: TRBJ2-3
clone_size: .
d_call: TRBD2
v_call: TRBV7-2
cdr3_aa: CASSLGTSGRDTQYF
cdr3_nt: TGTGCCAGCAGCCTAGGGACTAGCGGGAGAGATACGCAGTATTTT

j_call: TRBJ2-1
clone_size: few
d_call: TRBD2
v_call: TRBV13
cdr3_aa: CASSRTSGKYNEQFF
cdr3_nt: TGTGCCAGCAGCCGGACTAGCGGGAAGTACAATGAGCAGTTCTTC